Listed here is a single T cell receptor beta chain. These data are taken from a study of blood T cell repertoires in COVID-19. About the study: The United States, Italy and Spain were the sources of the acute and convalescent COVID-19 samples.

CDR3 length equals 13 residues. The germline V and J ends were trimmed by 5 bases and 5 bases, with 12 bases remaining between them. Germline CDR1 SGHNT, CDR2 YENEEA. Patients in Seattle were enrolled during active infection, then followed longitudinally. Per the original methods: Counts of nucleated cells, estimated from reference gene primer amplification, were obtained. Using immunoSEQ multiplex PCR, the repertoire was profiled, and TCRdb retains in-frame clones only, with some absent. The DNA was the basis for D and trimming; V, J and clone size are from that table. The sample lists nearly 300,000 clones; roughly 84% were seen once.

The TCR comes from a human donor with COVID-19, enrolled during active disease. The donor label of this sample is uncertain. This chain links TRBV11-3 with TRBJ1-1, with TRBD1 as a possible D gene (5 bases). The sequencing input was peripheral blood. This CDR3 is CASSPDGGTEAFF. The CDR3 DNA sequence: TGTGCCAGCAGCCCTGACGGGGGGACTGAAGCTTTCTTT. Full variable domain (remainder filled in from reference TRBV11-3 and TRBJ1-1): EAGVVQSPRYKIIEKKQPVAFWCNPISGHNTLYWYLQNLGQGPELLIRYENEEAVDDSQLPKDRFSAERLKGVDSTLKIQPAELGDSAVYLCASSPDGGTEAFFGQGTRLTVV.